A selection of T cell receptor beta chains follows, all from one sample in a study of control samples from healthy donors and cancer patients. Some clones are missing from TCRdb's copy, which holds only in-frame ones; the method was immunoSEQ multiplex PCR. Altogether about 120,000 clones are present, around 92% being singletons, with the ten largest covering under 0.7%. Sample: PBMCs. The source is a man of 80 years or more with head and neck cancer. The CDR3 runs from the conserved cysteine through the conserved F or W. The order of the fields is clone size, V gene, J gene, D gene, CDR3 DNA, CDR3 protein. A D gene is named only where the DNA matches it firmly. Expanded clones are given a class, and other clones once, few, many or no size at all.

NA,TRBV3-1/TRBV3-2,TRBJ2-3,NA,TGTGCCAGCAGCCAAGACTGGGCCTCAGGAGATACGCAGTATTTT,CASSQDWASGDTQYF
NA,TRBV13,TRBJ1-1,NA,TGTGCCAGCGTTCGGGGGGAAAGGGCTGAAGCTTTCTTT,CASVRGERAEAFF
NA,TRBV4-2,TRBJ1-2,NA,TGTGCCAGCAGCCAAGTAACTCAGGGGTGGGGTGGCTATGGCTACACCTTC,CASSQVTQGWGGYGYTF
NA,TRBV9,TRBJ1-6,NA,TGTGCCAGCAGCACCTCCTCCGGGACAACTGGTTCACCCCTCCACTTT,CASSTSSGTTGSPLHF
NA,TRBV21-1,TRBJ1-1,NA,TGTGCCAGCACCCCCCGGGGGGTAAACACTGAAGCTTTCTTT,CASTPRGVNTEAFF
NA,TRBV5-4,TRBJ2-2,NA,TGTGCCAGCAGCCTGAGGGGGAGGGGCGGGGAGCTGTTTTTT,CASSLRGRGGELFF
NA,TRBV30,TRBJ1-2,TRBD1,TGTGCCTGGGTCCTACAGGGGTCGAGAGGCTACACCTTC,CAWVLQGSRGYTF
once,TRBV10-3,TRBJ2-2,NA,TGTGCCATCAGTGAAAGGTGGGCGAACACCGGGGAGCTGTTTTTT,CAISERWANTGELFF
few,TRBV19,TRBJ2-7,NA,TGTGCCAGTAGCCTCGAGGGGGTCGGGACCTACGAGCAGTACTTC,CASSLEGVGTYEQYF
NA,TRBV18,TRBJ2-3,NA,TGTGCCAGCTCACCACTGGACTCTTCAAGCACAGATACGCAGTATTTT,CASSPLDSSSTDTQYF
NA,TRBV5-1,TRBJ1-2,NA,TGCGCCAGCAGCTCGGAGGGCAGGGTATTCGGCTACACCTTC,CASSSEGRVFGYTF